This passage covers 3 T cell receptor beta chains from one sample sequenced in a study of blood T cell repertoires in COVID-19. Sequencing was performed with immunoSEQ multiplex PCR; in TCRdb, only in-frame clones are kept and a portion is missing. The table lists a few hundred thousand clones, 80% to 90% of them singletons, with about a tenth in the top ten. Sequenced material: peripheral blood. Every receptor here comes from a woman between 65 and 79 years old with COVID-19, enrolled during active disease.

The chain recombines TRBV5-5 with TRBJ1-5; a possible D gene is TRBD1 (6 bases). V lost 4 bases to trimming and J lost 3 bases, with 11 bases between them. The CDR3 length is 14 residues. Germline CDR1 is SGHKS and CDR2 is YYEKEE (reference sequence). In DNA, the CDR3 is TGTGCCAGCAGCCCGGACAGCTACAATCAGCCCCAGCATTTT. Translated, it gives CASSPDSYNQPQHF.

This chain connects TRBV19 to TRBJ2-7, with 9 nucleotides matching TRBD1. This CDR3 region has 17 residues. Germline V CDR1 and CDR2: LNHDA, SQIVND (reference sequence). The junction had 11 bases not matched to a gene; V was cut back by 5 bases and J by 0 bases. The CDR3 protein is CASSPPRGTGSSYEQYF. The CDR3 DNA reads as TGTGCCAGTAGTCCCCCAAGAGGGACAGGGAGCTCCTACGAGCAGTACTTC.

The chain employs TRBV7-3 and TRBJ2-7; 9 positions agree with TRBD2. Germline V gives CDR1 SGHTA, CDR2 FQGTGA. V lost 3 bases to trimming and J lost 1 base; unmatched junction nucleotides: 4. The CDR3 is 15 amino acids. The CDR3 DNA follows: TGTGCCAGCAGCTTCGCGGGAGGGCCTTCCTACGAGCAGTACTTC. This translates into CASSFAGGPSYEQYF.